The sequence of this T cell receptor beta chain was determined in a study of blood T cell repertoires in COVID-19. Study-wide context: Acute-phase and convalescent COVID-19 samples originated in the United States, Italy and Spain. The cDNA or gDNA used as material had been derived from T cells, B-cell-depleted T cells, or PBMCs.

In the authors' workflow: Quantification of nucleated cells was approximated via reference gene primer amplification. Only in-frame clones appear in the TCRdb table, and some are missing; sequencing was by immunoSEQ multiplex PCR. That table is the source of V, J and clone size, and D and trimming were worked out from the DNA. The data contain more than 250,000 clones, more than 70% of them singletons. The CDR3 runs 14 residues. Germline V gene sequence: CDR1 KGHSH, CDR2 LQKENI. Trimming shortened V by 1 base and J by 1 base, and 8 bases separated the two germline ends. The chain is built from TRBV18 and TRBJ2-7; D unclear. This receptor was taken from a woman aged 45 to 65 with acute or convalescent COVID-19. The specimen sequenced was peripheral blood. The CDR3 DNA sequence: TGTGCCAGCTCACCACAGAGTTCATCCTACGAGCAGTACTTC. Translating gives CASSPQSSSYEQYF.